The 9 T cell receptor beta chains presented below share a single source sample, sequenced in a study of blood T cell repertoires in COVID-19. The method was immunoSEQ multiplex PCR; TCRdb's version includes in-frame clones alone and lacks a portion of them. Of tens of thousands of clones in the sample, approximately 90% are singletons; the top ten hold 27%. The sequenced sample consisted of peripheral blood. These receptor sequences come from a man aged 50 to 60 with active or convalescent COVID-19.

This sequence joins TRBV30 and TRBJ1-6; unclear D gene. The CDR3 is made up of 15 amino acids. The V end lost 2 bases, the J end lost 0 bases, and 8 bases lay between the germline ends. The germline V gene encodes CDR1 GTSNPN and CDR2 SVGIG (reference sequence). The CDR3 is CAWSTKSSYNSPLHF. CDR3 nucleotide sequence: TGTGCCTGGAGTACGAAGAGCTCCTATAATTCACCCCTCCACTTT.

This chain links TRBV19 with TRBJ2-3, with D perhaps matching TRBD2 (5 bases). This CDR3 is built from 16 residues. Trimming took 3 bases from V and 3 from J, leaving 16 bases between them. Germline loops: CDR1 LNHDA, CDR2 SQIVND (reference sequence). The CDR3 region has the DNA TGTGCCAGTAGTATGCAGGTGTCGCTAGCAACAGATACGCAGTATTTT. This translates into CASSMQVSLATDTQYF. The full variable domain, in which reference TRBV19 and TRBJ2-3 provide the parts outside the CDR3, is DGGITQSPKYLFRKEGQNVTLSCEQNLNHDAMYWYRQDPGQGLRLIYYSQIVNDFQKGDIAEGYSVSREKKESFPLTVTSAQKNPTAFYLCASSMQVSLATDTQYFGPGTRLTVL.

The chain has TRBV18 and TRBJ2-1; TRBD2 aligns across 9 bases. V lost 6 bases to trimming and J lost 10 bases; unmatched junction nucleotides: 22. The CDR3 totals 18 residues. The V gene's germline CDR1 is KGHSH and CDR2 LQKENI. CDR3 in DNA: TGTGCCAGCTCCCCCGGGAGGGCTAGCGGGACCAACCTGGGGGAGCAGTTCTTC. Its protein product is CASSPGRASGTNLGEQFF. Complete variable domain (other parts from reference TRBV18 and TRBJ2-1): NAGVMQNPRHLVRRRGQEARLRCSPMKGHSHVYWYRQLPEEGLKFMVYLQKENIIDESGMPKERFSAEFPKEGPSILRIQQVVRGDSAAYFCASSPGRASGTNLGEQFFGPGTRLTVL.

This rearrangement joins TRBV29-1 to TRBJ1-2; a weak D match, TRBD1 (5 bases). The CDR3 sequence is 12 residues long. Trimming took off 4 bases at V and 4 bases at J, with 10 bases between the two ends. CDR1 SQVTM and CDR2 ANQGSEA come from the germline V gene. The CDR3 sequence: CSVAKGLYGYTF. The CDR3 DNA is TGCAGCGTTGCAAAGGGGCTCTATGGCTACACCTTC.

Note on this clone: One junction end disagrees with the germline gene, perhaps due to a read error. The DNA of the CDR3 is TGTGCCAGCAGTAGGGACAGGGTCTCCATGAACACTGAAGCTTTCTTT. Amino acids: CASSRDRVSMNTEAFF. The rearrangement joins TRBV19 to TRBJ1-1; 9 nucleotides agree with TRBD1. This CDR3 contains 16 residues. Germline values: CDR1 LNHDA, CDR2 SQIVND (reference sequence).

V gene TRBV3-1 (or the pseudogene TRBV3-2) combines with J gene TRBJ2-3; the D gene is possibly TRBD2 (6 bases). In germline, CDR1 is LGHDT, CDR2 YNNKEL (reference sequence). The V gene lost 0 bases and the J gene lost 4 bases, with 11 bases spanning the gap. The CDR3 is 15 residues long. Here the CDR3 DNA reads TGTGCCAGCAGCCAAGATTCCGGAGGGCCAGATACGCAGTATTTT. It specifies CASSQDSGGPDTQYF.

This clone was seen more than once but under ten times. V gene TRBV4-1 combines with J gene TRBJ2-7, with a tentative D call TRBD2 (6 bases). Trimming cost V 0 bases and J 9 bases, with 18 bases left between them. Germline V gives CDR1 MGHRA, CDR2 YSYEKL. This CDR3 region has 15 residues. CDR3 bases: TGCGCCAGCAGCCAAGATGGGGGGTTCTCAGGTGGGCAGTACTTC. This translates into CASSQDGGFSGGQYF.

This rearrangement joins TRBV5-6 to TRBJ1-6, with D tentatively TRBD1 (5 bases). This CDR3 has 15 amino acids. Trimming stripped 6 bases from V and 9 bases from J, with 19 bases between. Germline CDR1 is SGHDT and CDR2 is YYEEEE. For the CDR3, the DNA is TGTGCCAGCACCGATTATCCCGGGGGGGGTTCACCCCTCCACTTT. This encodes CASTDYPGGGSPLHF.

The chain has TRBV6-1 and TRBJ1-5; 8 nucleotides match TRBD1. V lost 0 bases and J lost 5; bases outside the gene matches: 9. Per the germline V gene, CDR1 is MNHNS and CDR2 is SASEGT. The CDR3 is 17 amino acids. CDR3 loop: CASSEAVGRGLDQPQHF. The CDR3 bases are TGTGCCAGCAGTGAAGCAGTGGGCAGGGGGCTTGATCAGCCCCAGCATTTT.